This T cell receptor (beta chain) was recovered during a study of Graves' ophthalmopathy and Graves' hyperthyroidism (dated by TCRdb to about 2018). Broadly, across the study: Peripheral blood was collected before any treatment was given, at the time of initial diagnosis. In total, around 130 blood samples were TCR-sequenced: some 40 ophthalmopathy, some 75 hyperthyroidism and roughly 17 hyperthyroidism-to-ophthalmopathy patients. In about six hyperthyroidism patients, the T-cell repertoire of thyroid tissue was compared with the T-cell repertoire of blood. Following sample collection, hyperthyroidism patients were given methimazole at a starting dose of 30 mg daily, and ophthalmopathy patients were given high-dose intravenous methylprednisolone. TCR beta repertoire signatures were used to distinguish Graves' ophthalmopathy from Graves' hyperthyroidism and to predict progression to ophthalmopathy. To explore V-J signatures that distinguish ophthalmopathy from hyperthyroidism, a discovery set of about a hundred patients was enrolled, made up of 43 with ophthalmopathy and roughly 55 with stable hyperthyroidism. An independent validation cohort comprised 18 to 20 hyperthyroidism patients and around 16 patients who later progressed from hyperthyroidism to ophthalmopathy. For training and testing, the 100 or so patients in the discovery cohort were randomly divided in a 7:3 ratio.

The ophthalmopathy patients had moderately to severely active disease, with a Clinical Activity Score of 3 or higher, a NOSPECS grade of 4 or higher, and a disease duration of less than 3 months. Patients were excluded if they had other autoimmune diseases, uncontrolled infections, pregnancy or lactation. Diagnosis relied on clinical symptoms, serum thyroxine, TRAb, thyroid ultrasound and orbital computed tomography. Using Ficoll-Paque density gradient centrifugation, PBMCs were isolated from about 9.4 ml of fresh peripheral blood. Trizol reagent was used to extract the total RNA, and its quality was then checked on an Agilent 2100 Bioanalyzer. This clonotype was observed many times. Its antigen is not yet known. There are no base qualities to consult, and no much larger clone falls within one base. Germline trimming: 5 bases from V, 0 bases from J; junction bases outside gene matches: 13. Reading from cysteine to phenylalanine, the CDR3 counts 17 amino acids. The entry retains the CDR3 DNA only, 51 bases that are in frame from base 1. CDR1 and CDR2, looked up from the germline V gene, are SGHRS and YFSETQ.

For repertoire sequencing, the TCR beta CDR3 regions were amplified from RNA transcripts. HTBI primers and the Qiagen OneStep RT-PCR kit were used in a first-round RT-PCR, which was followed by a second-round multiplex PCR, size selection and purification. Sequencing of the libraries was carried out on an Illumina HiSeq2000 in paired-end mode with 100 bp reads. In the authors' own workflow: Reads were processed with SOAPnuke, discarding reads with adapters, uncalled bases, mean Phred below 15, or no exact constant-primer or identifier match. High-quality paired reads were merged with COPE v1.2.5. Unique nucleotide sequences were defined as clonotypes and aligned to IMGT TRB V, D and J references using MiTCR v1.1. Analysis was restricted to V-J combinations with a frequency above 0.0001, which covered about 99% of repertoires. For each V-J combination, a TCR clonal expansion and chaos score was defined as the ratio of F50 clonal expansion to chaos observed in the TCRdist matrix. Welch's t-statistics and random forest were used to narrow the features down to around 13 V-J combinations, which were then fed into a naive Bayes classifier. The similarity between thyroid and blood repertoires was quantified using the Morisita-Horn index. TCRdb applied fastp at Q25 and MiXCR to the public reads, then kept only in-frame beta chains. Identical CDR3 proteins give one entry, which carries the most common genes and DNA. The V and J calls shown here were made by TCRdb, not taken from the authors' results. Within this sample are hundreds of thousands of distinct CDR3 sequences, with about a fifth of them counted one time only. Roughly 44% of the sample is taken by the ten largest.

General conclusions and limits of the study: Most expanded thyroid clonotypes with a frequency above 0.001 also appeared in blood, which suggests that blood repertoires may reflect the immune response in the thyroid. In validation, the model predicted ophthalmopathy progression with over 60% sensitivity and around 72% specificity; roughly 11 predicted patients were CT-confirmed with GO in a median of approximately 6.2 months. Sample size was not predetermined statistically, and investigators were not blinded to group allocation. Ophthalmopathy was separated from stable hyperthyroidism by the 13-signature model with around 89% sensitivity and around 81% specificity in cross-validation and with 80%/75% in the test set.

The V and J segments used are TRBV5-1 and TRBJ2-7, with 8 junctional bases fitting TRBD2. The sequence derives from a woman aged 50 to 65 with Graves' ophthalmopathy. Donor details come from another sample of the same person, matched by shared clones. Sequencing was done on a sample of peripheral blood. The CDR3 has the sequence CASRFREGPPSSYEQYF. In nucleotides, the sequence is TGCGCCAGCAGATTTCGGGAGGGCCCGCCGAGCTCCTACGAGCAGTACTTC.